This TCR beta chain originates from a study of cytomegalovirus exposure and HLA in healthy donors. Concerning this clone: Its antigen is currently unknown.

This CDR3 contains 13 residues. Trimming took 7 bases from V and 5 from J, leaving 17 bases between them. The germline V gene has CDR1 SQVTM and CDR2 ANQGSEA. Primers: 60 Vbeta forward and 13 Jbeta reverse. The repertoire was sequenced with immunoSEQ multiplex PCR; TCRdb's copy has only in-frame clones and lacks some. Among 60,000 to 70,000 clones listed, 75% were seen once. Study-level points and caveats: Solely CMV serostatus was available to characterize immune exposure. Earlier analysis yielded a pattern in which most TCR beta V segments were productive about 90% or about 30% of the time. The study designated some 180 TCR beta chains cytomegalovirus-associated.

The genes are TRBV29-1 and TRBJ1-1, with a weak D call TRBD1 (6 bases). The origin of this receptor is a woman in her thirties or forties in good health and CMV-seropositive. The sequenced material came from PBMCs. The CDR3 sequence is CSATRGQGTEAFF. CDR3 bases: TGCAGCGCCACCAGGGGTCAAGGGACTGAAGCTTTCTTT.